The clone carrying this T cell receptor beta chain has a handful of counts. What it binds is unknown. The data stem from a study of vaccination and CD4 T cells after COVID-19. Study overall: Post-vaccine sample collection happened at a median of approximately 10 weeks after dose two, ranging 14 to 241. Every culture used as a control got a CEFX pool, an HIV-1 Nef pool, or no peptide.

CDR1 is SGHVS, CDR2 FQNEAQ, per germline. With 3 bases clipped from V and 2 bases from J, the junction kept 11 bases outside the gene matches. The CDR3 loop spans 17 amino acids. Oncomine TCR Beta short-read sequencing was applied to DNA from cultured CD4+ T cells. Researchers extracted genomic DNA from CD4+ T cells that had been cultured. TCRdb itself ran the PCR reads through MiXCR, one entry per CDR3 protein. The repertoire holds 15,000 to 20,000 distinct CDR3 sequences, with about 41% as singletons. Study-wide results and limits: In median terms, SARS-CoV-2-reactive clonotypes went from approximately 21 to 40, a nonsignificant rise.

Treatment defined: approximately nine-day PBMC culture with coronavirus spike peptide pools or control peptides (ViraFEST assay). V and J are TRBV7-8 and TRBJ2-3; 7 nucleotides align to TRBD2. The sequence came from a human donor who had recovered from COVID-19. This sample comprised CD4+ T cells from blood, cultured in vitro, obtained after SARS-CoV-2 vaccination. CDR3 sequence reads: CASSFIRPGTITDTQYF. CDR3 sequence (DNA): TGTGCCAGCAGCTTTATACGGCCCGGGACTATCACAGATACGCAGTATTTT.